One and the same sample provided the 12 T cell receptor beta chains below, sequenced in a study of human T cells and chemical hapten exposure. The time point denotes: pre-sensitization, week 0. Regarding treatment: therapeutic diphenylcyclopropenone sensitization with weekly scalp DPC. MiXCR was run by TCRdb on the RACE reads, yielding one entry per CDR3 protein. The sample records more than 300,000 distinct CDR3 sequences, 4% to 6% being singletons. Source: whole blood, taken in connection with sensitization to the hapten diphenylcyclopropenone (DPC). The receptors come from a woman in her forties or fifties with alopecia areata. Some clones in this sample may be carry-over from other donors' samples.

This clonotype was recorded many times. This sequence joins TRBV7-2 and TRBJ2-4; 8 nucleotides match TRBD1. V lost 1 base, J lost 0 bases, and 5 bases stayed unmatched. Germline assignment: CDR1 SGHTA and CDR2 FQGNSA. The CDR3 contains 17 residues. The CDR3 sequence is CASSLGDRILAKNIQYF. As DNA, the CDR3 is TGTGCCAGCAGCTTAGGGGACAGGATTTTAGCCAAAAACATTCAGTACTTC.

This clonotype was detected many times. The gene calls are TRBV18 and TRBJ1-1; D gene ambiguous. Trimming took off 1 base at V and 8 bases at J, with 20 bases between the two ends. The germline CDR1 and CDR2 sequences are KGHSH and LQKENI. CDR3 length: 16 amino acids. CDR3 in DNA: TGTGCCAGCTCACCACTCCGTAGCGGGCGGGTAGGCGAAGCTTTCTTT. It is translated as CASSPLRSGRVGEAFF.

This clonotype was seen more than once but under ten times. The CDR3, as DNA: TGTGCCAGCAGGGGAGGCAATTCAGCTAACTATGGCTACACCTTC. It translates to CASRGGNSANYGYTF. The chain employs TRBV12-3 or TRBV12-4 and TRBJ1-2, with D hard to call. Between the trimmed V and J ends, which lost 6 bases and 0 bases, there was a span of 14 bases. This CDR3 is 15 amino acids long.

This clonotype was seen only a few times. This CDR3 reads CASSPPMGSTEAFF. CDR3 bases: TGTGCCAGCTCACCACCGATGGGTAGCACTGAAGCTTTCTTT. The chain combines TRBV18 with TRBJ1-1; D remains unclear. The CDR3 is 14 amino acids. The V and J ends lost 0 bases and 4 bases respectively, with 9 bases between them. The V gene's germline CDR1 is KGHSH and CDR2 LQKENI.

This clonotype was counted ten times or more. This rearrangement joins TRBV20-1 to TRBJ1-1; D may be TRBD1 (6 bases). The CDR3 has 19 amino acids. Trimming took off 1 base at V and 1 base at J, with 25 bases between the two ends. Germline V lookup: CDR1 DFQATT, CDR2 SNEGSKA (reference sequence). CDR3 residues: CSARVQHLEQGIWNTEAFF. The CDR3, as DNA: TGCAGTGCTAGAGTTCAACACCTGGAACAGGGCATATGGAACACTGAAGCTTTCTTT.

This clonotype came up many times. The DNA of the CDR3 is TGCAGCGCAACCGGGACAGTCTATGGCTACACCTTC. Translating gives CSATGTVYGYTF. This chain uses TRBV29-1 with TRBJ1-2, with 7 bases lining up with TRBD1. Germline values: CDR1 SQVTM, CDR2 ANQGSEA. Trimming cost V 7 bases and J 4 bases; bases outside gene matches: 6. The CDR3 covers 12 residues. Full variable domain (outside the CDR3, taken from reference TRBV29-1 and TRBJ1-2): SAVISQKPSRDICQRGTSLTIQCQVDSQVTMMFWYRQQPGQSLTLIATANQGSEATYESGFVIDKFPISRPNLTFSTLTVSNMSPEDSSIYLCSATGTVYGYTFGSGTRLTVV.

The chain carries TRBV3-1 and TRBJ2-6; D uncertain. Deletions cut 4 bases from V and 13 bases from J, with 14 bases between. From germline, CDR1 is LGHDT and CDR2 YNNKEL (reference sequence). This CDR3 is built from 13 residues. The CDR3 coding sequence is TGTGCCAGCAGCCTACTGGCCTTACGGGTCCTGACTTTC. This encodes CASSLLALRVLTF.

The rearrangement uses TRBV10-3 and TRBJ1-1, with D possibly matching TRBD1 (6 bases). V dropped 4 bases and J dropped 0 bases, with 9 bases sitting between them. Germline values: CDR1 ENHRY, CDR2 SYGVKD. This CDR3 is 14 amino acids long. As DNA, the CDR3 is TGTGCCATCAGTGCAGGACAGATGAACACTGAAGCTTTCTTT. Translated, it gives CAISAGQMNTEAFF.

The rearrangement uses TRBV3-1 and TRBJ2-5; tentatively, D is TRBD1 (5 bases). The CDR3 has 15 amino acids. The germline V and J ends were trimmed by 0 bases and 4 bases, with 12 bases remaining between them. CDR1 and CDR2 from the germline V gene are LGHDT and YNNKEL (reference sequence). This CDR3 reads CASSQDGRGRETQYF. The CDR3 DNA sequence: TGTGCCAGCAGCCAAGATGGTAGGGGTCGAGAGACCCAGTACTTC.

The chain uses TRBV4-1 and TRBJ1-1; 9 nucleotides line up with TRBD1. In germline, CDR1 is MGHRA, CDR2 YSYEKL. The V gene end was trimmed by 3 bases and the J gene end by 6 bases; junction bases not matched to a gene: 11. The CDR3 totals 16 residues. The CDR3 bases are TGCGCCAGCAGCCATTACCCGGGACAGGGTCTGGCTGAAGCTTTCTTT. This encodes CASSHYPGQGLAEAFF.

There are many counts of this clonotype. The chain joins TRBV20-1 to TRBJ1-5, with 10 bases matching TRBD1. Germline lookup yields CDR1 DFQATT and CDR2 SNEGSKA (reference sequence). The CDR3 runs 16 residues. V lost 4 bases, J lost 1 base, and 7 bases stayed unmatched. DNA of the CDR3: TGCAGTGCTAACCTCGACAGGGGGCTAAGCAATCAGCCCCAGCATTTT. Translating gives CSANLDRGLSNQPQHF.

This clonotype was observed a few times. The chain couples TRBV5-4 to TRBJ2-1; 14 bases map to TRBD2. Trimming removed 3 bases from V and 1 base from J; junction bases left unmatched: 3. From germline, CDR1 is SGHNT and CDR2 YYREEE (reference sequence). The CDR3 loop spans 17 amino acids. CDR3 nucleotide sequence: TGTGCCAGCAGCTCGGGACTAGCGGGAGCGTCCTACAATGAGCAGTTCTTC. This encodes CASSSGLAGASYNEQFF.